The next 15 T cell receptor beta chains were all read from a single sample in a study of blood T cell repertoires in COVID-19. Profiled with immunoSEQ multiplex PCR; TCRdb holds only in-frame clones, not every one. The sample gives about 59,000 clones, approximately 85% of which show up once; approximately 20% is in the top ten. The sequencing sample was made of peripheral blood. All receptors come from a human donor in a cohort sampled during active COVID-19.

The chain links TRBV5-6 to TRBJ2-7; TRBD1 matches at 9 bases. From germline, CDR1 is SGHDT and CDR2 YYEEEE. The CDR3 sequence is 15 residues long. The V and J ends lost 3 bases and 0 bases, in that order; junction bases with no gene match: 4. This CDR3 reads CASSWDRVLSYEQYF. CDR3 nucleotide sequence: TGTGCCAGCAGCTGGGACAGGGTTCTCTCCTACGAGCAGTACTTC.

The chain employs TRBV5-6 and TRBJ2-7; a possible D gene is TRBD2 (6 bases). The CDR3 is 16 residues long. CDR1 SGHDT and CDR2 YYEEEE come from the germline V gene. Trimming shortened V by 1 base and J by 3 bases, and 17 bases separated the two germline ends. Here the CDR3 reads CASSLWRGPPVYEQYF. Written as DNA, the CDR3 is TGTGCCAGCAGCTTGTGGAGGGGACCGCCCGTCTACGAGCAGTACTTC.

The rearrangement links TRBV5-4 to TRBJ2-7, with a possible D match to TRBD1 (6 bases). V was cut by 3 bases and J by 3 bases, with 25 bases left in between. The CDR3 sequence is 18 residues long. In germline, CDR1 is SGHNT, CDR2 YYREEE (reference sequence). Written as DNA, the CDR3 is TGTGCCAGCAGCTACTCTAAGTGGGGGCCCTCCACTTACTACGAGCAGTACTTC. It codes for CASSYSKWGPSTYYEQYF.

The J gene is TRBJ1-6, the V gene TRBV30, with 9 bases identical to TRBD1. Germline CDR1 is GTSNPN and CDR2 is SVGIG (reference sequence). This CDR3 is 15 amino acids long. V was clipped by 3 bases and J by 7 bases; unmatched bases: 7. The CDR3 is CAWSRDRAWNSPLHF. As DNA, the CDR3 is TGTGCCTGGAGCCGGGACAGGGCTTGGAATTCACCCCTCCACTTT.

This sequence joins TRBV11-2 and TRBJ1-1, with TRBD1 as a possible D gene (6 bases). The CDR3 sequence is 15 residues long. The ends were cut back, 6 bases at V and 4 bases at J, with 18 bases in the middle. Looked up from germline, CDR1 is SGHAT and CDR2 is FQNNGV. CDR3 sequence reads: CASSSQGRQGTEAFF. DNA of the CDR3: TGTGCCAGCAGTTCCCAGGGGCGGCAGGGCACTGAAGCTTTCTTT. The whole variable domain, filled in from reference TRBV11-2 and TRBJ1-1, reads EAGVAQSPRYKIIEKRQSVAFWCNPISGHATLYWYQQILGQGPKLLIQFQNNGVVDDSQLPKDRFSAERLKGVDSTLKIQPAKLEDSAVYLCASSSQGRQGTEAFFGQGTRLTVV.

The count of this clone is one. The chain links TRBV27 to TRBJ2-7; TRBD1 aligns across 8 bases. Germline V CDR1 and CDR2: MNHEY, SMNVEV (reference sequence). The CDR3 totals 16 residues. The J segment lost 1 base and the V segment lost 1 base, leaving 6 bases of the junction unmatched. DNA for the CDR3: TGTGCCAGCAGTTTATTGGGGACAGGTAGATCCTACGAGCAGTACTTC. It translates to CASSLLGTGRSYEQYF.

The chain links TRBV5-8 to TRBJ1-6; TRBD1 matches 9 bases. CDR1 is SGHTS, CDR2 YDEGEE, per germline. The trim removed 4 bases at V and 9 bases at J, leaving 2 bases unmatched. The CDR3 is 13 amino acids. For the CDR3, the DNA is TGTGCCAGCAGCGGGACAGGGCTTTCACCCCTCCACTTT. Amino acid sequence: CASSGTGLSPLHF.

The CDR3 coding sequence is TGTGCCACCAGCAGAGGGAGCTCCTACAATGAGCAGTTCTTC. Protein sequence: CATSRGSSYNEQFF. The chain uses TRBV15 and TRBJ2-1; D call uncertain. The V end lost 1 base, the J end lost 0 bases, and 4 bases lay between the germline ends. CDR3 length: 14 amino acids. Germline CDR1 LNHNV, CDR2 YYDKDF (reference sequence).

This chain uses TRBV19 with TRBJ1-4; 8 positions match TRBD1. The CDR3 is made up of 16 amino acids. CDR1 LNHDA and CDR2 SQIVND come from the germline V gene (reference sequence). Unmatched junction bases numbered 11, after V lost 3 bases and J lost 8 bases. The CDR3 protein is CASSIGDRGWSEKLFF. The DNA of the CDR3 is TGTGCCAGTAGTATTGGAGACAGGGGATGGTCGGAAAAACTGTTTTTT.

With respect to this clone: Other DNA sequences in the sample encode the same CDR3. The chain recombines TRBV29-1 with TRBJ2-7; tentative D call: TRBD1 (5 bases). The CDR3 runs 13 residues. Trimming removed 3 bases from V and 2 bases from J, with 11 bases in between. Germline CDR1 reads SQVTM; CDR2 reads ANQGSEA. Here the CDR3 reads CSVEGQGPYEQYF. CDR3 nucleotides: TGCAGCGTTGAGGGGCAGGGTCCCTACGAGCAGTACTTC.

This clone was recorded a few times. This chain joins TRBV19 and TRBJ1-5, with D possibly being TRBD1 (6 bases). The CDR3 has 15 amino acids. Germline lookup yields CDR1 LNHDA and CDR2 SQIVND (reference sequence). V lost 7 bases to trimming and J lost 1 base, with 14 bases between them. The CDR3 coding sequence is TGTGCCAGTACAGGGGTCTTGGGAAGCAATCAGCCCCAGCATTTT. Protein: CASTGVLGSNQPQHF.

The count of this clone is one. V and J are TRBV7-9 and TRBJ2-7; no firm D call. V lost 1 base, J lost 0 bases, and 7 bases lay in between. The V gene's germline CDR1 is SEHNR and CDR2 FQNEAQ (reference sequence). CDR3 size: 14 residues. This chain's CDR3 is CASSLGPSSYEQYF. The CDR3 nucleotides are TGTGCCAGCAGCTTAGGCCCGAGCTCCTACGAGCAGTACTTC. The full variable domain, completed using reference TRBV7-9 and TRBJ2-7, is DTGVSQNPRHKITKRGQNVTFRCDPISEHNRLYWYRQTLGQGPEFLTYFQNEAQLEKSRLLSDRFSAERPKGSFSTLEIQRTEQGDSAMYLCASSLGPSSYEQYFGPGTRLTVT.

The gene calls are TRBV9 and TRBJ1-1; TRBD1 matches at 10 bases. The V and J ends lost 3 bases and 3 bases, in that order; junction bases with no gene match: 2. CDR1 SGDLS and CDR2 YYNGEE come from the germline V gene. This CDR3 spans 14 amino acids. The CDR3 sequence: CASSGGTGDTEAFF. The DNA for the CDR3 is TGTGCCAGCAGCGGCGGGACAGGGGACACTGAAGCTTTCTTT.

J is TRBJ2-1 and V is TRBV4-1; D is undetermined. CDR1 is MGHRA and CDR2 is YSYEKL in the germline V gene. CDR3 size: 11 residues. V lost 3 bases to trimming and J lost 9 bases, with 6 bases between them. CDR3 coding DNA: TGCGCCAGCAGCCAGTATAGTGAGCAGTTCTTC. As protein: CASSQYSEQFF.

V usage is TRBV15 and J usage is TRBJ2-7; TRBD1 might be the D (6 bases). V lost 5 bases, J lost 2 bases, and 13 bases lay in between. Germline-derived CDR1 and CDR2 are LNHNV and YYDKDF (reference sequence). This CDR3 has 14 amino acids. The CDR3 reads CATSVNRATYEQYF. The CDR3 nucleotides read TGTGCCACCAGCGTGAACAGGGCTACCTACGAGCAGTACTTC.